The T cell receptor (beta chain) under discussion was sequenced for a study of shared clonotypes between healthy human individuals. CD45RO-negative, CCR7-positively selected cells formed the naive CD8 fraction, excluding terminally differentiated effector memory CD45RA+ cells. The authors distributed each subset's genomic DNA evenly over several immunoSEQ plates. Using approximately 190 ng DNA, tens of thousands of T cell genomes, the sorted-subset replicate PCRs were run. Authors' methods: Because ImmunoSEQ provided only junction sequences with no quality scores, the filtering differed. This table comes from immunoSEQ multiplex PCR, and its TCRdb copy is limited to in-frame clones, with some not included. Clone size and the V and J calls come from that table; the DNA yielded D and trimming. The sample records hundreds of thousands of clones, 95% to 97% being singletons. Trimming took 2 bases from V and 5 from J, leaving 15 bases between them. This CDR3 has 15 residues. CDR1 and CDR2 from the germline V gene are SGHTA and FQGNSA.

Sample: naive CD8+ T cells sorted from blood. This TCR was recovered from a woman in her 30s in good health. The genes are TRBV7-2 and TRBJ1-1; D possibly corresponds to TRBD1 (5 bases). CDR3 bases: TGTGCCAGCAGCTTATGGGGGTCGTTGGGGACTGAAGCTTTCTTT. Its protein product is CASSLWGSLGTEAFF. The entire variable domain, with the rest obtained from reference TRBV7-2 and TRBJ1-1, is as follows: GAGVSQSPSNKVTEKGKDVELRCDPISGHTALYWYRQSLGQGLEFLIYFQGNSAPDKSGLPSDRFSAERTGGSVSTLTIQRTQQEDSAVYLCASSLWGSLGTEAFFGQGTRLTVV.